Presented here are 13 T cell receptor beta chains from one specimen sequenced in a study of T cells in Graves' hyperthyroidism and ophthalmopathy. Amplification targeted TCR beta CDR3 regions from RNA transcripts. With the HTBI primer set, the TCR CDR3 went through a first round of RT-PCR. TCRdb passed the multiplex PCR reads through MiXCR, listing each CDR3 protein once. Among fewer than 55,000 distinct CDR3 sequences listed, roughly 51% were seen once. Sequences were obtained from peripheral blood or thyroid tissue (not recorded which). The receptors stem from a man aged 18 to 35 with Graves' hyperthyroidism.

This clonotype was counted a single time. The chain links TRBV20-1 to TRBJ1-6; the match to TRBD1 covers 10 bases. The CDR3 length is 13 residues. Germline loops: CDR1 DFQATT, CDR2 SNEGSKA (reference sequence). The J segment lost 7 bases and the V segment lost 3 bases, leaving 0 bases of the junction unmatched. CDR3 nucleotide sequence: TGCAGTGCTAGGACAGGGGGCAATTCACCCCTCCACTTT. This translates into CSARTGGNSPLHF.

This clonotype was seen ten or more times. The chain joins TRBV15 to TRBJ1-3; the match to TRBD1 covers 7 bases. Germline values: CDR1 LNHNV, CDR2 YYDKDF (reference sequence). V was pared by 3 bases and J by 0 bases, with 5 bases of the junction left unmatched. The CDR3 runs 16 residues. The CDR3 DNA reads TGTGCCACCAGCAGGTTGACAGGGAACTCTGGAAACACCATATATTTT. Protein: CATSRLTGNSGNTIYF. The complete variable domain, with remaining parts taken from reference TRBV15 and TRBJ1-3, reads DAMVIQNPRYQVTQFGKPVTLSCSQTLNHNVMYWYQQKSSQAPKLLFHYYDKDFNNEADTPDNFQSRRPNTSFCFLDIRSPGLGDTAMYLCATSRLTGNSGNTIYFGEGSWLTVV.

This sequence joins TRBV10-1 and TRBJ1-1; D remains ambiguous. The CDR3 runs 15 residues. Germline V gives CDR1 WNHNN, CDR2 SYGVQD (reference sequence). The V gene lost 2 bases and the J gene lost 6 bases, with 16 bases spanning the gap. CDR3 in amino acids: CASSEQTSGVAEAFF. The CDR3 DNA reads as TGCGCCAGCAGTGAGCAGACGTCTGGAGTTGCTGAAGCTTTCTTT.

This chain connects TRBV7-6 to TRBJ1-1; the D is unclear. Trimming removed 0 bases from V and 2 bases from J, with 10 bases in between. This CDR3 spans 15 amino acids. Germline assignment: CDR1 SGHVS and CDR2 FNYEAQ. The DNA of the CDR3 is TGTGCCAGCAGCTTAGCGCGAGGTGGAAACACTGAAGCTTTCTTT. Its protein is CASSLARGGNTEAFF.

The rearrangement uses TRBV10-3 and TRBJ1-6; 9 bases are shared with TRBD1. V lost 6 bases, J lost 9 bases, and 6 bases stayed unmatched. CDR3 length: 14 amino acids. Germline values: CDR1 ENHRY, CDR2 SYGVKD. CDR3 sequence: CAIRPGQGFSPLHF. DNA for the CDR3: TGTGCCATCAGGCCGGGACAGGGCTTTTCACCCCTCCACTTT.

For this clonotype: A read error is likely, as this CDR3 ends without the conserved phenylalanine or tryptophan. The J gene is TRBJ2-7, the V gene TRBV10-3; the D is unclear. This CDR3 contains 10 residues. The V gene's germline CDR1 is ENHRY and CDR2 SYGVKD. In nucleotides, the CDR3 is TGCGCCATCGAGTCGTACGAGCAGTACCTC. Translation: CAIESYEQYL.

The chain joins TRBV29-1 to TRBJ1-1; D remains unclear. Germline-derived CDR1 and CDR2 are SQVTM and ANQGSEA. Trimming removed 4 bases at V and 6 bases at J, with 9 bases between. There are 11 residues in the CDR3. CDR3 in amino acids: CSVVPGAEAFF. CDR3 DNA: TGCAGCGTTGTTCCCGGGGCTGAAGCTTTCTTT.

Only a few counts were recorded for this clonotype. The chain recombines TRBV13 with TRBJ2-7, with 10 positions matching TRBD1. The J segment lost 3 bases and the V segment lost 0 bases, leaving 8 bases of the junction unmatched. From germline, CDR1 is PRHDT and CDR2 FYEKMQ (reference sequence). The CDR3 sequence is 17 residues long. The CDR3 DNA reads as TGTGCCAGCAGCTTAGGCCTTGAGCGGGACAGGGGCTACGAGCAGTACTTC. It yields the protein CASSLGLERDRGYEQYF.

The chain links TRBV6-5 to TRBJ1-5, with no clear D. The CDR3 spans 14 residues. Germline lookup yields CDR1 MNHEY and CDR2 SVGAGI. Trimming pared 4 bases from V and 3 bases from J, leaving 10 bases between. Here the CDR3 reads CASSLLGANQPQHF. In DNA form, the CDR3 reads TGTGCCAGCAGTTTACTGGGAGCCAATCAGCCCCAGCATTTT.

Judged by abundance, this clonotype is medium-sized. The chain recombines TRBV10-3 with TRBJ1-5, with TRBD1 matching 8 bases. With V trimmed by 2 bases and J by 4 bases, 1 base remained unmatched. Germline CDR1 and CDR2: ENHRY and SYGVKD. The CDR3 has 14 amino acids. This CDR3 is CAISEDRGNQPQHF. CDR3 DNA: TGTGCCATCAGTGAGGACAGGGGTAATCAGCCCCAGCATTTT.

About this clonotype itself: The junction differs from germline at one of its ends, possibly a read error. This chain uses TRBV5-1 with TRBJ2-7, with 7 positions matching TRBD1. The CDR3 extends over 15 amino acids. Germline V gene data show CDR1 as SGHRS and CDR2 as YFSETQ. In DNA form, the CDR3 reads TGCGCCAGCAACTTGGGAGCAGGGGGAACCTACGAGCAGTACTTC. It is translated as CASNLGAGGTYEQYF.

This chain links TRBV25-1 with TRBJ2-5; 8 nucleotides match TRBD2. CDR1 MGHDK and CDR2 SYGVNS come from the germline V gene. The V segment lost 1 base and the J segment 4 bases; nucleotides outside the gene matches: 11. The CDR3 is made up of 17 amino acids. CDR3 loop: CASSESGGGLAGETQYF. CDR3 coding DNA: TGTGCCAGCAGTGAATCGGGTGGAGGGCTAGCGGGAGAGACCCAGTACTTC. Full variable domain (remainder filled in from reference TRBV25-1 and TRBJ2-5): EADIYQTPRYLVIGTGKKITLECSQTMGHDKMYWYQQDPGMELHLIHYSYGVNSTEKGDLSSESTVSRIRTEHFPLTLESARPSHTSQYLCASSESGGGLAGETQYFGPGTRLLVL.

The CDR3 sequence is CASSFPFSGGIKETQYF. CDR3 in DNA: TGTGCCAGCAGCTTCCCGTTTAGCGGGGGGATTAAAGAGACCCAGTACTTC. The genes are TRBV7-7 and TRBJ2-5; 10 bases agree with TRBD2. Germline trimming cut 3 bases from V and 3 bases from J; bases unmatched to any gene: 10. The CDR3 has 17 amino acids. Germline CDR1 reads SSHAT; CDR2 reads FNYEAQ (reference sequence). Using reference TRBV7-7 and TRBJ2-5 for the parts outside the CDR3, the full variable domain is GAGVSQSPRYKVTKRGQDVTLRCDPISSHATLYWYQQALGQGPEFLTYFNYEAQPDKSGLPSDRFSAERPEGSISTLTIQRTEQRDSAMYRCASSFPFSGGIKETQYFGPGTRLLVL.